A selection of T cell receptor beta chains follows, all from one sample in a study of brain T cells in children with intractable seizures. TCRdb keeps only in-frame clones here, not all; method: immunoSEQ multiplex PCR. The sample holds around 340,000 clones, 93% seen once. Sequenced here: peripheral blood, sampled less than 6 months after surgery. All receptors come from a boy less than two years old with tuberous sclerosis and intractable seizures. CDR3s include the opening cysteine and the closing phenylalanine or tryptophan. The D gene is left open where the match is weak. Clone size, where shown, is once, few, many, or a class for clones that have expanded.

CATQGQGFTQYF,TGTGCCACCCAAGGACAGGGGTTCACGCAGTATTTT,TRBD1,TRBJ2-3,NA,TRBV24-1
CASSPGPREKLFF,TGTGCCAGCAGCCCCGGGCCAAGGGAAAAACTGTTTTTT,NA,TRBJ1-4,NA,TRBV7-3
CASSLVAGQVPYEQYF,TGCGCCAGCAGCTTGGTGGCGGGACAGGTACCCTACGAGCAGTACTTC,TRBD1,TRBJ2-7,NA,TRBV5-1
CATSDLRDHLYEQYF,TGTGCCACCAGTGATTTGAGGGACCACCTATACGAGCAGTACTTC,NA,TRBJ2-7,NA,TRBV24-1
CASSPDRRSYGYTF,TGTGCCAGCAGTCCGGACAGGCGGTCCTATGGCTACACCTTC,TRBD1,TRBJ1-2,NA,TRBV6-5
CSGQFTDTQYF,TGCAGTGGACAATTCACAGATACGCAGTATTTT,NA,TRBJ2-3,once,TRBV20-1
CASSPQIGGAGYEQYF,TGTGCCAGCAGCCCGCAGATTGGGGGGGCGGGATACGAGCAGTACTTC,NA,TRBJ2-7,NA,TRBV11-2
CASSKVRERETQYF,TGTGCCAGCAGTAAAGTGCGGGAGAGAGAGACCCAGTACTTC,TRBD2,TRBJ2-5,once,TRBV3-1/TRBV3-2
CAWRPGPRSYEQYF,TGTGCCTGGAGGCCGGGACCCCGCTCCTACGAGCAGTACTTC,NA,TRBJ2-7,NA,TRBV30
CASSYPPGLAGVTNTGELFF,TGTGCCAGCAGTTACCCCCCCGGGCTAGCGGGGGTCACGAACACCGGGGAGCTGTTTTTT,TRBD2,TRBJ2-2,NA,TRBV6-2/TRBV6-3
CASSLSSAYEQYF,TGTGCCAGCAGTTTAAGTTCGGCCTACGAGCAGTACTTC,NA,TRBJ2-7,NA,TRBV12-3/TRBV12-4
CASSFRSAPIINEKLFF,TGTGCCAGCAGTTTTCGGTCAGCCCCCATCATAAATGAAAAACTGTTTTTT,NA,TRBJ1-4,NA,TRBV28
CAWSAVYSDTQYF,TGTGCCTGGAGTGCAGTGTACTCGGATACGCAGTATTTT,NA,TRBJ2-3,NA,TRBV30
CASSQDLGVLYTEAFF,TGTGCCAGCAGCCAAGATCTGGGGGTCCTCTACACTGAAGCTTTCTTT,NA,TRBJ1-1,once,TRBV3-1/TRBV3-2
CASSPYEGGSQETQYF,TGTGCCAGCAGCCCCTACGAGGGAGGGAGTCAAGAGACCCAGTACTTC,TRBD2,TRBJ2-5,NA,TRBV11-2
CASSQSGGYNEQFF,TGTGCCAGCAGCCAATCGGGGGGGTACAATGAGCAGTTCTTC,TRBD2,TRBJ2-1,NA,TRBV16
CASSYKNGAHSPLHF,TGCGCCAGCAGCTACAAGAACGGGGCTCATTCACCCCTCCACTTT,NA,TRBJ1-6,once,TRBV5-1
CATSRDVPVRPQYF,TGTGCCACCAGCAGAGACGTACCGGTGCGACCCCAGTACTTC,NA,TRBJ2-5,NA,TRBV15
CASSGTSGSFPPYEQYF,TGTGCCAGCAGTGGCACTAGCGGGAGCTTCCCCCCCTACGAGCAGTACTTC,TRBD2,TRBJ2-7,once,TRBV25-1
CASSSGTSGIIPADTQYF,TGTGCCAGCAGCTCAGGGACTAGCGGGATCATTCCGGCAGATACGCAGTATTTT,TRBD2,TRBJ2-3,NA,TRBV5-4
CASSLRALGDSPLHF,TGTGCCAGCAGTTTACGAGCTTTGGGGGATTCACCCCTCCACTTT,NA,TRBJ1-6,NA,TRBV27
CASSYMTAYNSPLHF,TGTGCCAGCAGTTATATGACAGCTTATAATTCACCCCTCCACTTT,NA,TRBJ1-6,NA,TRBV6-5
CATRGVAGSTGELFF,TGTGCCACTCGAGGAGTAGCGGGATCCACCGGGGAGCTGTTTTTT,TRBD2,TRBJ2-2,NA,TRBV27
CASRSGSTGELFF,TGTGCCAGTAGGTCAGGGTCCACCGGGGAGCTGTTTTTT,NA,TRBJ2-2,NA,TRBV19
CASSLAYVAGAYEQYF,TGCGCCAGCAGCTTGGCCTATGTAGCGGGAGCCTACGAGCAGTACTTC,TRBD2,TRBJ2-7,NA,TRBV5-1
CASSSWTVNYGYTF,TGTGCCAGCTCTTCCTGGACGGTAAACTATGGCTACACCTTC,NA,TRBJ1-2,NA,TRBV18
CASSEALEGGNQPQHF,TGTGCCAGCAGTGAAGCGCTAGAGGGGGGCAATCAGCCCCAGCATTTT,NA,TRBJ1-5,few,TRBV2
CASSVIANTEAFF,TGTGCCAGCAGCGTCATTGCGAACACTGAAGCTTTCTTT,NA,TRBJ1-1,NA,TRBV9
CASSTLPQGAAGANVLTF,TGTGCCAGCAGCACCTTACCACAGGGGGCGGCTGGGGCCAACGTCCTGACTTTC,TRBD1,TRBJ2-6,NA,TRBV3-1/TRBV3-2
CASSLGTGSYGYTF,TGTGCCAGCAGCCTAGGGACAGGGAGCTATGGCTACACCTTC,TRBD1,TRBJ1-2,NA,TRBV6-5
CASSPTTGDNSGNTIYF,TGTGCCAGCTCTCCGACGACAGGGGACAACTCTGGAAACACCATATATTTT,TRBD1,TRBJ1-3,NA,TRBV18
CASSQVPYEQYF,TGTGCCAGCAGCCAAGTCCCCTACGAGCAGTACTTC,NA,TRBJ2-7,NA,TRBV14
CASRDRGQPQHF,TGTGCCAGCCGGGACAGGGGACAGCCCCAGCATTTT,TRBD1,TRBJ1-5,NA,TRBV2
CASSYSEQRGNTIYF,TGTGCCAGCAGTTACTCGGAGCAGCGAGGAAACACCATATATTTT,NA,TRBJ1-3,NA,TRBV6-5
CASSQDETGVRNTQYF,TGCGCCAGCAGCCAAGATGAAACAGGGGTACGGAATACGCAGTATTTT,TRBD1,TRBJ2-3,NA,TRBV4-1
CASSFGASGSYEQYF,TGTGCCAGCAGCTTTGGGGCATCAGGGTCGTACGAGCAGTACTTC,NA,TRBJ2-7,once,TRBV5-6
CASSPWDSKADTQYF,TGTGCCAGCAGTCCATGGGACAGCAAGGCAGATACGCAGTATTTT,TRBD1,TRBJ2-3,NA,TRBV28
CASSSLAQETQYF,TGTGCCAGTAGTTCTTTAGCGCAAGAGACCCAGTACTTC,NA,TRBJ2-5,NA,TRBV19
CASSLLGASGANVLTF,TGTGCCAGCAGCTTATTAGGGGCCTCTGGGGCCAACGTCCTGACTTTC,NA,TRBJ2-6,once,TRBV7-9
CASSFQSSGANVLTF,TGTGCCAGCAGCTTTCAAAGCTCTGGGGCCAACGTCCTGACTTTC,NA,TRBJ2-6,NA,TRBV5-8
CASSLLIGELFF,TGTGCCAGCAGCCTCTTAATTGGGGAGCTGTTTTTT,NA,TRBJ2-2,NA,TRBV6-5
CASSLGAGRNKQFF,TGCGCCAGCAGCTTGGGTGCGGGGCGTAATAAGCAGTTCTTC,NA,TRBJ2-1,NA,TRBV5-1
CASRDGTGSSYNSPLHF,TGTGCCAGTAGAGATGGGACAGGTAGCTCCTATAATTCACCCCTCCACTTT,TRBD1,TRBJ1-6,NA,TRBV19
CASRGTGANVLTF,TGTGCCAGTAGGGGCACCGGGGCCAACGTCCTGACTTTC,NA,TRBJ2-6,NA,TRBV19
CASRAGTDYGYTF,TGTGCCAGCAGAGCCGGGACCGATTATGGCTACACCTTC,NA,TRBJ1-2,few,TRBV2
CASSLEYSTDTQYF,TGTGCCAGCAGCTTGGAGTATAGCACAGATACGCAGTATTTT,NA,TRBJ2-3,NA,TRBV5-5
CASSGRLAGSSDTQYF,TGTGCCAGCAGTGGTCGACTAGCGGGGTCTTCAGATACGCAGTATTTT,TRBD2,TRBJ2-3,NA,TRBV6-1
CASSSQGGVYEQYF,TGTGCCAGCAGCTCCCAGGGGGGGGTCTACGAGCAGTACTTC,NA,TRBJ2-7,NA,TRBV7-9
CASQGARAEAFF,TGCGCCAGCCAGGGGGCGAGGGCTGAAGCTTTCTTT,TRBD1,TRBJ1-1,NA,TRBV10-2
CASSSSASSYNEQFF,TGTGCCAGCAGCAGCAGCGCTAGCTCCTACAATGAGCAGTTCTTC,NA,TRBJ2-1,NA,TRBV9
CASSSGLANGELFF,TGTGCCAGCAGTTCGGGACTAGCGAACGGGGAGCTGTTTTTT,TRBD2,TRBJ2-2,once,TRBV13
CAISDRVDVNTEAFF,TGTGCCATCAGTGATCGGGTAGACGTGAACACTGAAGCTTTCTTT,NA,TRBJ1-1,NA,TRBV10-3
CASSDLRGPGYGYTF,TGTGCCAGCAGCGATCTCAGGGGTCCTGGATATGGCTACACCTTC,NA,TRBJ1-2,NA,TRBV7-9
CASSADSGTGGGGQYF,TGTGCCAGCAGCGCCGACTCCGGGACAGGGGGCGGAGGGCAGTACTTC,TRBD1,TRBJ2-7,NA,TRBV5-5